This TCR beta chain came from a study of CD8+ T cells in alopecia areata. Treatment: oral pan-JAK inhibitor, 5-10 mg twice daily. V trimming: 6 bases; J trimming: 2 bases; junction bases outside the gene matches: 0. The CDR3 extends over 12 amino acids. Germline V CDR1 and CDR2: MNHEY, SVGAGI. This clone occurred a few times. Sequencing relied on a cDNA template that was reverse transcribed from extracted RNA. Some clones are missing from TCRdb's copy, which holds only in-frame ones; the method was immunoSEQ multiplex PCR. The sample lists some 240,000 clones, less than 75% occurring once. This TCR was recovered from a human donor with alopecia areata. The material was CD4+ T cells sorted from blood, obtained at week 4, from a patient treated with tofacitinib. The rearrangement links TRBV6-5 to TRBJ1-2, with 7 bases identical to TRBD1. CDR3 sequence (DNA): TGTGCCAGCAGACAGGGGAACTATGGCTACACCTTC. This sequence encodes CASRQGNYGYTF.